The rows below give T cell receptor beta chains drawn from one sample of a study of cytomegalovirus exposure and HLA in healthy donors. Profiling relied on immunoSEQ multiplex PCR, and the TCRdb table lists in-frame clones only, not all of them. Here the sample spans roughly 84,000 clones, roughly 91% being singletons. Source material: PBMCs. All receptors come from a man aged 25-45 years in good health and CMV-seronegative. The CDR3 runs from the conserved cysteine through the conserved F or W. Each record gives: clone size, J gene, V gene, D gene, CDR3 protein, CDR3 DNA. A D gene is named only where the DNA matches it firmly. A row's size may be missing; if present it is once, few, many or a size class.

size: -
J: TRBJ2-4
V: TRBV28
D: -
CDR3: CASSLQGYIQYF
DNA: TGTGCCAGCAGTTTACAGGGTTACATTCAGTACTTC

size: -
J: TRBJ2-7
V: TRBV13
D: TRBD1
CDR3: CASSPGQEYSYEQYF
DNA: TGTGCCAGCAGCCCCGGACAGGAGTACTCCTACGAGCAGTACTTC

size: -
J: TRBJ1-2
V: TRBV30
D: TRBD1
CDR3: CAWCRDRPYGYTF
DNA: TGTGCCTGGTGCCGGGACAGGCCCTATGGCTACACCTTC

size: -
J: TRBJ2-1
V: TRBV11-2
D: TRBD2
CDR3: CASSSRGGLAELEQFF
DNA: TGTGCCAGCAGCTCCCGGGGAGGACTAGCGGAACTTGAGCAGTTCTTC

size: -
J: TRBJ2-7
V: TRBV10-3
D: -
CDR3: CAISDPMVVSSYEQYF
DNA: TGTGCCATCAGTGATCCCATGGTCGTCAGCTCCTACGAGCAGTACTTC

size: -
J: TRBJ2-2
V: TRBV7-2
D: -
CDR3: CASSSTGSGELFF
DNA: TGTGCCAGCAGCTCTACAGGTTCCGGGGAGCTGTTTTTT

size: -
J: TRBJ2-3
V: TRBV27
D: TRBD1
CDR3: CASSGWDRGTDTQYF
DNA: TGTGCCAGCAGCGGATGGGACAGGGGCACAGATACGCAGTATTTT

size: -
J: TRBJ1-5
V: TRBV5-4
D: TRBD1
CDR3: CASSEQGDQPQHF
DNA: TGTGCCAGCAGCGAACAGGGGGACCAGCCCCAGCATTTT

size: -
J: TRBJ1-5
V: TRBV28
D: -
CDR3: CASSLGGTYLSNQPQHF
DNA: TGTGCCAGCAGCCTCGGTGGGACTTACCTTAGCAATCAGCCCCAGCATTTT

size: -
J: TRBJ2-5
V: TRBV6-5
D: TRBD1
CDR3: CASSSGTGGWETQYF
DNA: TGTGCCAGCAGTTCCGGGACAGGGGGCTGGGAGACCCAGTACTTC

size: -
J: TRBJ1-2
V: TRBV28
D: -
CDR3: CASSTTVGEKGYTF
DNA: TGTGCCAGCAGTACGACCGTGGGAGAGAAAGGCTACACCTTC

size: -
J: TRBJ2-2
V: TRBV5-5
D: -
CDR3: CASSLGRSTNTGELFF
DNA: TGTGCCAGCAGCCTCGGTCGGAGTACGAACACCGGGGAGCTGTTTTTT

size: -
J: TRBJ2-2
V: TRBV7-9
D: -
CDR3: CASSLMGGRGGELFF
DNA: TGTGCCAGCAGCTTAATGGGTGGCCGCGGCGGGGAGCTGTTTTTT

size: -
J: TRBJ2-7
V: TRBV2
D: TRBD2
CDR3: CASQTSGSSYEQYF
DNA: TGTGCCAGCCAGACTAGCGGGAGCTCCTACGAGCAGTACTTC

size: -
J: TRBJ2-7
V: TRBV5-1
D: -
CDR3: CASSSPKTYEQYF
DNA: TGCGCCAGCAGCTCGCCAAAAACATACGAGCAGTACTTC

size: once
J: TRBJ1-5
V: TRBV18
D: -
CDR3: CASSLEHSNQPQHF
DNA: TGTGCCAGCTCACTTGAACATAGCAATCAGCCCCAGCATTTT